Here is one T cell receptor (beta chain) with its context. The antigen remains unidentified. Generated by immunoSEQ multiplex PCR, the TCRdb table keeps only in-frame clones and is missing some. The repertoire has about 10,000 clones, 70% to 75% of them found once; the top ten carry less than 25%. The V gene's germline CDR1 is MDHEN and CDR2 SYDVKM. V lost 5 bases to trimming and J lost 10 bases; unmatched junction nucleotides: 11. The length of the CDR3 is 14 residues. This entry comes from a study of tumor-infiltrating lymphocytes in localized non-small cell lung cancer. Overall study context: Several tumor histologies, both smoking statuses, and some post-neoadjuvant chemotherapy samples were included. Resected tumor was paired with non-adjacent uninvolved lung from the same patient. Study-level results: Higher tumor T cell infiltration than in uninvolved lung was supported by TCRbeta sequencing. Different pieces of the same tissue went to different assays, confounding technical variation with intratumor heterogeneity.

This receptor was identified in a human donor with non-small cell lung cancer. The chain recombines TRBV28 with TRBJ1-5; 7 nucleotides line up with TRBD1. Sequencing was carried out using lung tumor tissue. The CDR3 DNA sequence: TGTGCCAGCAGTACGAACCGGGACAGTCAACCCCAGCATTTT. Amino acid sequence: CASSTNRDSQPQHF.